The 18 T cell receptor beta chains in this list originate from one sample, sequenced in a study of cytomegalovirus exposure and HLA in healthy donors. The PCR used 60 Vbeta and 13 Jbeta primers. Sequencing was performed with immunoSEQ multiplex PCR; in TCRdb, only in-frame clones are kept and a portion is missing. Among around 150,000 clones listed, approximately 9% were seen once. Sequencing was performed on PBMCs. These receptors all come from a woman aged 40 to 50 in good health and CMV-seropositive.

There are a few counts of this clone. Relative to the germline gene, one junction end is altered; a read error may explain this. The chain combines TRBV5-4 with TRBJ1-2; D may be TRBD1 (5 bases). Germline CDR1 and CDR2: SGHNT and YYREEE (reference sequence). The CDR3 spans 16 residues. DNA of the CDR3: TGTGCCAGCACCTTGGGGTCGACAGAGTTTAACTATGGCTACACCTTC. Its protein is CASTLGSTEFNYGYTF.

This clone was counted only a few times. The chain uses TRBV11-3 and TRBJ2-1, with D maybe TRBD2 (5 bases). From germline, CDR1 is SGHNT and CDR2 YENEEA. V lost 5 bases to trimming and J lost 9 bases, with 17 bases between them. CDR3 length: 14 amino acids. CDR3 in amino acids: CASSPAPGSPEQFF. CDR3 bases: TGTGCCAGCAGCCCCGCGCCGGGGTCGCCTGAGCAGTTCTTC.

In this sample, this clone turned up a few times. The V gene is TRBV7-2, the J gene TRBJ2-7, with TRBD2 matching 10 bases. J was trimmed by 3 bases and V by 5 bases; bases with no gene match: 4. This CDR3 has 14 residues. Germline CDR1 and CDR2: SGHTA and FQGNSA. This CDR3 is CASSPQRGGYEQYF. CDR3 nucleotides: TGTGCCAGCAGCCCCCAGCGGGGGGGCTACGAGCAGTACTTC.

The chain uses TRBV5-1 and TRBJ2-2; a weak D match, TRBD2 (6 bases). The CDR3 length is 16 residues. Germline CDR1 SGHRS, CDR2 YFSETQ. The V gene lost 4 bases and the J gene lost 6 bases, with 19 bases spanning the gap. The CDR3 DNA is TGCGCCAGCAGCCGGGGGTTTGATCGAGATCCCGGGGAGCTGTTTTTT. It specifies CASSRGFDRDPGELFF.

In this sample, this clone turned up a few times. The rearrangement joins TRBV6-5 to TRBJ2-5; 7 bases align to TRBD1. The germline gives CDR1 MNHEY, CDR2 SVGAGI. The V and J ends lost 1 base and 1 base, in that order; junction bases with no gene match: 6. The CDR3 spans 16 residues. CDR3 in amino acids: CASSYWFGTAQETQYF. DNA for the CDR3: TGTGCCAGCAGTTACTGGTTCGGGACAGCCCAAGAGACCCAGTACTTC.

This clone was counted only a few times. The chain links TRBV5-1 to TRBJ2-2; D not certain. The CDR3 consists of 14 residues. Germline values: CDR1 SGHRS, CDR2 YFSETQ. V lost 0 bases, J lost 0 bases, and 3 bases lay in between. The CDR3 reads CASSLDTNTGELFF. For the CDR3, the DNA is TGCGCCAGCAGCTTGGATACGAACACCGGGGAGCTGTTTTTT.

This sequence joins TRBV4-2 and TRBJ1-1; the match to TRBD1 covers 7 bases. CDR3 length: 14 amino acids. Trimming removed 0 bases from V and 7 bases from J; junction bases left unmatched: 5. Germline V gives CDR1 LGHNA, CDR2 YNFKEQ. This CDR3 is CASSQDLRDSEAFF. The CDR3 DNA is TGTGCCAGCAGCCAAGATCTCCGGGACAGTGAAGCTTTCTTT.

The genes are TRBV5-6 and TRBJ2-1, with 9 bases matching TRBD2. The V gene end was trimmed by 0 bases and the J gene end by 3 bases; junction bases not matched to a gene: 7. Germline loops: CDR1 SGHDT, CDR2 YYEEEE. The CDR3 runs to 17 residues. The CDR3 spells CASSLALGSGGYNEQFF. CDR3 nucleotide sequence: TGTGCCAGCAGCTTGGCCTTAGGTAGCGGGGGCTACAATGAGCAGTTCTTC. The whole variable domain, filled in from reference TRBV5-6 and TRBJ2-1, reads DAGVTQSPTHLIKTRGQQVTLRCSPKSGHDTVSWYQQALGQGPQFIFQYYEEEERQRGNFPDRFSGHQFPNYSSELNVNALLLGDSALYLCASSLALGSGGYNEQFFGPGTRLTVL.

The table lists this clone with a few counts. In nucleotides, the CDR3 is TGTGCCAGCAGCTCCCTCTTTAGCGGGGGGGCAGGGTATGAGCAGTTCTTC. Its protein product is CASSSLFSGGAGYEQFF. The chain has TRBV7-9 and TRBJ2-1, with 11 bases fitting TRBD2. The V segment lost 4 bases and the J segment 8 bases; nucleotides outside the gene matches: 13. CDR1 is SEHNR and CDR2 is FQNEAQ in the germline V gene (reference sequence). The CDR3 has 17 residues.

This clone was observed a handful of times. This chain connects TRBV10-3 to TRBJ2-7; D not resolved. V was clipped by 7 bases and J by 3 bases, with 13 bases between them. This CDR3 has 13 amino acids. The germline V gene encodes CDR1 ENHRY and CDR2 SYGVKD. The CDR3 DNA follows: TGTGCCATCACCGGCGACACGGACTACGAGCAGTACTTC. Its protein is CAITGDTDYEQYF.

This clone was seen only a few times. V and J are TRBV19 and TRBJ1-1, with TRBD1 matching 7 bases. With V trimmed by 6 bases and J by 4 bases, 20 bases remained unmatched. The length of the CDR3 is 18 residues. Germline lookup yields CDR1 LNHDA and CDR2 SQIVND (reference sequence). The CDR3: CASSTSSPFDRDVTEAFF. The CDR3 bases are TGTGCCAGTAGCACTTCAAGCCCTTTTGACAGGGACGTCACTGAAGCTTTCTTT. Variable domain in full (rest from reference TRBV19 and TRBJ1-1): DGGITQSPKYLFRKEGQNVTLSCEQNLNHDAMYWYRQDPGQGLRLIYYSQIVNDFQKGDIAEGYSVSREKKESFPLTVTSAQKNPTAFYLCASSTSSPFDRDVTEAFFGQGTRLTVV.

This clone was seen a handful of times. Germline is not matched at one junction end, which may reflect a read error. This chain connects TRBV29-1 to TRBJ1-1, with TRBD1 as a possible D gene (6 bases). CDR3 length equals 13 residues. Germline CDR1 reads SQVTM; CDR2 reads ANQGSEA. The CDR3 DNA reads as TGCGGCGTTAATTCAGGGGTGAACACTGAAGCTTTCTTT. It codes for CGVNSGVNTEAFF.

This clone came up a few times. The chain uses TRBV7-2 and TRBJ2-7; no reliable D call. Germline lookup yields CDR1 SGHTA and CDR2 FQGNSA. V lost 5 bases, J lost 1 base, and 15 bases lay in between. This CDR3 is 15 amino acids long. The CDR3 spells CASSPSPQPSYEQYF. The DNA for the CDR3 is TGTGCCAGCAGCCCGAGCCCCCAACCTTCCTACGAGCAGTACTTC.

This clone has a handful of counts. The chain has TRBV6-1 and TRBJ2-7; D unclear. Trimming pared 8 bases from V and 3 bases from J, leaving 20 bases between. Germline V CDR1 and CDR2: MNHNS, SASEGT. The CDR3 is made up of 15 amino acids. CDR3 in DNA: TGTGCCAGCTCAAAAAGTCCTCAGGTAAACTACGAGCAGTACTTC. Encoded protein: CASSKSPQVNYEQYF.

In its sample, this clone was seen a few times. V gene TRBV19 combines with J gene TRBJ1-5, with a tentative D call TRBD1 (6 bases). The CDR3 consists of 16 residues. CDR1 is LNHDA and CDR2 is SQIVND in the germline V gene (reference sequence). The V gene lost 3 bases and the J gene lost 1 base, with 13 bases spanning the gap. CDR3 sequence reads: CASSIGQGRSNQPQHF. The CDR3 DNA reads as TGTGCCAGTAGTATTGGGCAGGGGAGAAGCAATCAGCCCCAGCATTTT.

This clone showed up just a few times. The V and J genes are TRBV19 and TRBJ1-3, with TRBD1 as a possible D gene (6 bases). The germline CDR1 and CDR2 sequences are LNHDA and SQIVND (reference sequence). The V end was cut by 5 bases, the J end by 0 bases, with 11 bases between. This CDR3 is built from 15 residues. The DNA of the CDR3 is TGTGCCAGTAGTCCCTCGGACAGCTCTGGAAACACCATATATTTT. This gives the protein CASSPSDSSGNTIYF.

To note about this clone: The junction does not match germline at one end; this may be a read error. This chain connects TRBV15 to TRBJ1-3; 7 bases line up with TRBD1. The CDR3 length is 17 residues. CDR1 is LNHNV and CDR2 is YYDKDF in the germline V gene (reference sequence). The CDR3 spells CATSREGPLAGGRLTHF. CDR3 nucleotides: TGTGCCACCAGCAGAGAAGGCCCTTTGGCAGGGGGACGGCTGACGCATTTT.

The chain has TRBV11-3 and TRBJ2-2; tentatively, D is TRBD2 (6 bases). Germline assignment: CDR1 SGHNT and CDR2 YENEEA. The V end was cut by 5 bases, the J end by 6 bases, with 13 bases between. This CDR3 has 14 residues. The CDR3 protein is CASSPRRGSGELFF. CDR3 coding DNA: TGTGCCAGCAGCCCTAGGAGGGGATCCGGGGAGCTGTTTTTT.